This T cell receptor beta chain comes out of a study of shared clonotypes between healthy human individuals. Study overall: CD4 naive and CD4 memory each took three plates per donor, while CD8 naive took two and CD8 memory one.

Naive CD8 populations comprised CD45RO-negative cells positively selected for CCR7, excluding terminally differentiated effector memory CD45RA+ cells. Concerning this clone: The target antigen is unknown.

The CDR3 spans 14 residues. The germline CDR1 and CDR2 sequences are SGHDN and FVKESK. The V gene lost 3 bases and the J gene lost 4 bases, with 12 bases spanning the gap. Sequencing used immunoSEQ multiplex PCR; TCRdb keeps in-frame clones, though not all of them. The sample yields roughly 850,000 clones, 90% to 97% seen once. Study-level points and caveats: With a handful of donors compared, about 5% of naive CD4 clonotypes were shared.

The sample comprised naive CD8+ T cells sorted from blood. The sequence was obtained from a man aged 30 to 45 in good health. The genes are TRBV14 and TRBJ1-1, with a weak D call TRBD1 (6 bases). CDR3 sequence: CASSQGWGPTEAFF. As DNA, the CDR3 is TGTGCCAGCAGCCAGGGGTGGGGGCCCACTGAAGCTTTCTTT.